A single sample is the source of the 23 T cell receptor beta chains below, sequenced in a study of beta chain features in type 1 diabetes (dated by TCRdb to the late 2010s). General conclusions and limits of the study: In all four CD4+ subsets, TCRB CDR3 length was moderately but significantly shorter in type 1 diabetes patients.

The protocol used for the library was the immunoSEQ multiplex PCR assay. All of the isolated RNA was reverse transcribed with the High Capacity cDNA Reverse Transcription Kit, so expressed TCRB transcripts were sequenced. Held by TCRdb, this immuneACCESS table contains in-frame sequences only and omits some clones. Under half of the omission traces to an unresolved V gene where checked; the cause of the rest is unknown. Counted in this sample were fewer than 300,000 clones; about 20% of them appeared once. Around 0.028% of the sample is in the top ten clones. Antigens for these TCRs are unknown. The specimen sequenced was naive CD4+ T cells from blood. What this sample's cell subset or site label stands for: true naive CD4+ T cells. The source of these receptors is a woman aged 40 to 50 with type 1 diabetes.

V is TRBV4-3 and J is TRBJ1-1, with a weak D call TRBD1 (6 bases). From germline, CDR1 is LGHNA and CDR2 YSLEER. The CDR3 sequence is 14 residues long. Trimming cost V 3 bases and J 5 bases, with 13 bases left between them. The CDR3 region is CASSQRTGRTEAFF. DNA of the CDR3: TGCGCCAGCAGCCAGAGAACAGGGCGGACTGAAGCTTTCTTT.

The V gene is TRBV30, the J gene TRBJ1-5, with 8 bases that match TRBD1. Trimming cost V 0 bases and J 0 bases; bases outside gene matches: 7. CDR3 length equals 17 residues. Germline values: CDR1 GTSNPN, CDR2 SVGIG (reference sequence). This CDR3 is CAWSVRGQVYSNQPQHF. The CDR3 DNA reads as TGTGCCTGGAGTGTTAGGGGACAGGTCTATAGCAATCAGCCCCAGCATTTT.

The genes are TRBV5-1 and TRBJ2-7, with a tentative D call TRBD2 (5 bases). V gave up 3 bases and J gave up 7 bases, with 8 bases separating them. The CDR3 is 11 amino acids. Per the germline V gene, CDR1 is SGHRS and CDR2 is YFSETQ. CDR3 loop: CASSSTGEQYF. In nucleotides, the CDR3 is TGCGCCAGCAGCTCCACGGGGGAGCAGTACTTC.

This chain joins TRBV29-1 and TRBJ2-3; the match to TRBD2 covers 11 bases. J gave up 11 bases and V 7 bases, and 11 bases lay outside the gene matches. CDR3 size: 13 residues. Germline V gene data show CDR1 as SQVTM and CDR2 as ANQGSEA. CDR3 residues: CSGSETSGVGQYF. The CDR3 DNA sequence: TGCAGCGGCTCAGAGACTAGCGGGGTGGGGCAGTATTTT.

This clone has just a few counts. The chain recombines TRBV18 with TRBJ2-7, with 8 bases aligning to TRBD1. The CDR3 is 14 residues long. The V gene end was trimmed by 6 bases and the J gene end by 3 bases; junction bases not matched to a gene: 7. Germline V lookup: CDR1 KGHSH, CDR2 LQKENI. The CDR3 protein is CASSGTGDNYEQYF. The CDR3 region has the DNA TGTGCCAGCTCTGGGACAGGAGATAACTACGAGCAGTACTTC.

Points on this clone: Other DNA sequences from this sample encode an identical CDR3 as well. Here the CDR3 DNA reads TGTGCCAGCAGCGTAGCCGCAGATACGCAGTATTTT. This gives the protein CASSVAADTQYF. This chain uses TRBV9 with TRBJ2-3; D unclear. This CDR3 is 12 amino acids long. Trimming shortened V by 0 bases and J by 4 bases, and 3 bases separated the two germline ends. Germline V gives CDR1 SGDLS, CDR2 YYNGEE.

The chain employs TRBV11-2 and TRBJ2-1, with 10 bases fitting TRBD2. V gave up 3 bases and J gave up 4 bases; unmatched junction bases: 12. The CDR3 extends over 18 amino acids. Germline CDR1 and CDR2: SGHAT and FQNNGV. CDR3 coding DNA: TGTGCCAGCAGCTTTACCGGCTGGGGTAGCGGGGGGTACAATGAGCAGTTCTTC. It translates to CASSFTGWGSGGYNEQFF.

In DNA form, the CDR3 reads TGCAGCGTCACCCGTGACCAGGCGGGGGCCAGGTACGAGCAGTACTTC. Its translation is CSVTRDQAGARYEQYF. The genes are TRBV29-1 and TRBJ2-7; maybe TRBD2 (7 bases). V was trimmed by 6 bases and J by 4 bases, leaving 25 bases between them. The CDR3 loop spans 16 amino acids. CDR1 SQVTM and CDR2 ANQGSEA come from the germline V gene.

The chain joins TRBV30 to TRBJ1-5, with TRBD1 matching 8 bases. The CDR3 contains 14 residues. Per germline, CDR1 GTSNPN and CDR2 SVGIG (reference sequence). The J segment lost 5 bases and the V segment lost 5 bases, leaving 8 bases of the junction unmatched. This CDR3 is CAWAGGATHQPQHF. The CDR3 nucleotides are TGTGCCTGGGCAGGGGGCGCGACGCATCAGCCCCAGCATTTT.

The rearrangement uses TRBV29-1 and TRBJ2-7; 15 nucleotides align to TRBD2. With V trimmed by 6 bases and J by 7 bases, 16 bases remained unmatched. This CDR3 has 17 residues. Germline CDR1 reads SQVTM; CDR2 reads ANQGSEA. Here the CDR3 reads CSVYSPGLAGGQREQYF. In DNA, the CDR3 is TGCAGCGTCTACTCGCCGGGACTAGCGGGAGGTCAACGGGAGCAGTACTTC.

The chain carries TRBV7-9 and TRBJ1-6, with no clear D. The V and J ends lost 5 bases and 5 bases respectively, with 10 bases between them. This CDR3 region has 14 residues. Germline CDR1 and CDR2: SEHNR and FQNEAQ (reference sequence). The CDR3 bases are TGTGCCAGCAGCCCCGACACAGATAATTCACCCCTCCACTTT. This codes for CASSPDTDNSPLHF.

The chain uses TRBV11-1 and TRBJ2-1, with a weak D call TRBD2 (5 bases). Germline V gives CDR1 SGHAT, CDR2 FQDESV (reference sequence). The CDR3 contains 15 residues. Trimming pared 5 bases from V and 3 bases from J, leaving 14 bases between. CDR3 sequence: CASSLRRASYNEQFF. The DNA for the CDR3 is TGTGCCAGCAGCCTACGGCGGGCTAGCTACAATGAGCAGTTCTTC.

The chain has TRBV7-9 and TRBJ2-1, with D hard to call. Per the germline V gene, CDR1 is SEHNR and CDR2 is FQNEAQ (reference sequence). The CDR3 covers 14 residues. The V end lost 1 base, the J end lost 8 bases, and 12 bases lay between the germline ends. The DNA of the CDR3 is TGTGCCAGCAGCTTAGGCCCTCCCAGGCATGAGCAGTTCTTC. This translates into CASSLGPPRHEQFF.

Only a few counts were recorded for this clone. The chain combines TRBV10-3 with TRBJ1-4; D uncertain. Germline V lookup: CDR1 ENHRY, CDR2 SYGVKD. The CDR3 consists of 15 residues. Between the trimmed V and J ends, which lost 2 bases and 8 bases, there was a span of 15 bases. The CDR3 here is CAISEGDQSGEKLFF. DNA of the CDR3: TGTGCCATCAGTGAGGGGGATCAGTCGGGGGAAAAACTGTTTTTT.

The chain links TRBV4-1 to TRBJ2-2, with a tentative D call TRBD1 (6 bases). Between the trimmed V and J ends, which lost 3 bases and 3 bases, there was a span of 11 bases. The CDR3 is 15 amino acids. In germline, CDR1 is MGHRA, CDR2 YSYEKL. CDR3 in DNA: TGCGCCAGCAGCCAGACAACAGGGTACACCGGGGAGCTGTTTTTT. Residues: CASSQTTGYTGELFF.

The chain is built from TRBV30 and TRBJ1-2; tentative D call: TRBD1 (6 bases). Germline V gene lookup returns CDR1 GTSNPN and CDR2 SVGIG (reference sequence). The V end was cut by 3 bases, the J end by 6 bases, with 17 bases between. The CDR3 has 14 residues. In DNA, the CDR3 is TGTGCCTGGAGCGGCCAGACCCCAGGGGATGGCTACACCTTC. This sequence encodes CAWSGQTPGDGYTF.

This rearrangement joins TRBV18 to TRBJ1-5; D gene uncertain. Trimming cost V 2 bases and J 7 bases, with 12 bases left between them. The germline CDR1 and CDR2 sequences are KGHSH and LQKENI. The CDR3 runs to 14 residues. The CDR3: CASSPFVASQPQHF. Written as DNA, the CDR3 is TGTGCCAGCTCACCATTTGTTGCGTCCCAGCCCCAGCATTTT.

The V and J genes are TRBV9 and TRBJ1-1; D is unclear. This CDR3 has 14 amino acids. Trimming shortened V by 0 bases and J by 1 base, and 7 bases separated the two germline ends. CDR1 and CDR2 from the germline V gene are SGDLS and YYNGEE. CDR3 amino acids: CASSVEWANTEAFF. CDR3 bases: TGTGCCAGCAGCGTAGAGTGGGCGAACACTGAAGCTTTCTTT.

This clone was counted a few times. The chain couples TRBV9 to TRBJ1-1; D unresolved. This CDR3 is 15 amino acids long. The germline V and J ends were trimmed by 4 bases and 5 bases, with 18 bases remaining between them. CDR1 is SGDLS and CDR2 is YYNGEE in the germline V gene. The CDR3 reads CASSSTTRGGTEAFF. CDR3 coding DNA: TGTGCCAGCAGCTCGACGACCCGAGGTGGGACTGAAGCTTTCTTT.

The rearrangement links TRBV2 to TRBJ1-2, with 8 bases identical to TRBD1. The V and J ends lost 10 bases and 1 base, in that order; junction bases with no gene match: 2. CDR1 is SNHLY, CDR2 FYNNEI, per germline. This CDR3 has 12 residues. Here the CDR3 reads CATGQGNYGYTF. The CDR3 DNA reads TGTGCCACCGGACAGGGTAACTATGGCTACACCTTC.

The CDR3 DNA follows: TGTGCCAGCAGCGCAGACAGGGATAGCGGCTACACCTTC. As protein: CASSADRDSGYTF. The chain carries TRBV7-2 and TRBJ1-2; 7 bases match TRBD1. Germline V gene lookup returns CDR1 SGHTA and CDR2 FQGNSA. The ends lost 5 bases at V and 8 bases at J; junction bases unmatched: 8. This CDR3 spans 13 amino acids.

The chain joins TRBV29-1 to TRBJ1-1, with unresolved D. Germline CDR1 is SQVTM and CDR2 is ANQGSEA. This CDR3 region has 15 residues. Trimming left V 3 bases short and J 5 bases short, with 19 bases between. CDR3 sequence (DNA): TGCAGCGTTGACCTCCGGGCGGAGGGTCGAACTGAAGCTTTCTTT. Amino acids: CSVDLRAEGRTEAFF.

The rearrangement joins TRBV14 to TRBJ1-1; unclear D gene. Germline V CDR1 and CDR2: SGHDN, FVKESK. This CDR3 spans 12 amino acids. The V and J ends lost 0 bases and 5 bases respectively, with 4 bases between them. The CDR3 protein is CASSQERTEAFF. The CDR3 coding sequence is TGTGCCAGCAGCCAAGAGCGGACTGAAGCTTTCTTT.